One and the same sample provided the 19 T cell receptor beta chains below, sequenced in a study of immune evolution from preneoplasia to lung adenocarcinoma. The repertoire was sequenced with immunoSEQ multiplex PCR; TCRdb's copy has only in-frame clones and lacks some. The sample gives approximately 11,000 clones, roughly 82% of which show up once; approximately 3.5% is in the top ten. The sample consisted of FFPE minimally invasive lung adenocarcinoma tissue. The receptor set was obtained from a person between 70 and 80 years old with lung adenocarcinoma.

The J gene is TRBJ2-5, the V gene TRBV19; D not resolved. Deletions cut 4 bases from V and 5 bases from J, with 14 bases between. The CDR3 extends over 14 amino acids. CDR1 and CDR2 (germline): LNHDA, SQIVND (reference sequence). The DNA for the CDR3 is TGTGCCAGTAGTACCCCGGGTGTCCTTGAGACCCAGTACTTC. Protein product: CASSTPGVLETQYF.

This chain joins TRBV6-5 and TRBJ2-7, with D perhaps given as TRBD1 or TRBD2 (5 bases each). CDR3 length: 14 amino acids. V was pared by 6 bases and J by 4 bases, with 16 bases between. Germline lookup yields CDR1 MNHEY and CDR2 SVGAGI. CDR3 nucleotides: TGTGCCAGCAGGAAGGGGCTAGGGAGTTACGAGCAGTACTTC. Encoded protein: CASRKGLGSYEQYF.

This sequence joins TRBV19 and TRBJ2-2; possibly TRBD1 for D (5 bases). Germline V CDR1 and CDR2: LNHDA, SQIVND (reference sequence). The CDR3 length is 16 residues. V was clipped by 3 bases and J by 5 bases, with 16 bases between them. CDR3 DNA: TGTGCCAGTAGTATTCTCCAGGGATTAGGTACCGGGGAGCTGTTTTTT. The encoded protein is CASSILQGLGTGELFF.

The chain joins TRBV5-1 to TRBJ2-7; a possible D gene is TRBD1 (5 bases). CDR1 and CDR2 from the germline V gene are SGHRS and YFSETQ. V dropped 1 base and J dropped 0 bases, with 8 bases sitting between them. This CDR3 is built from 14 residues. CDR3 amino acids: CASSLQQDSYEQYF. CDR3 DNA: TGCGCCAGCAGCTTGCAACAGGACTCCTACGAGCAGTACTTC.

This clone was detected a few times. V and J are TRBV7-9 and TRBJ2-3, with 7 bases identical to TRBD1. V dropped 1 base and J dropped 4; count of bases not matched to a gene: 5. Germline V gene lookup returns CDR1 SEHNR and CDR2 FQNEAQ (reference sequence). The CDR3 totals 15 residues. The CDR3 nucleotides read TGTGCCAGCAGCTTAGTTCAGGGGGTGGCAGATACGCAGTATTTT. Its translation: CASSLVQGVADTQYF. Based on the CDR3 plus reference TRBV7-9 and TRBJ2-3, the full variable domain is DTGVSQNPRHKITKRGQNVTFRCDPISEHNRLYWYRQTLGQGPEFLTYFQNEAQLEKSRLLSDRFSAERPKGSFSTLEIQRTEQGDSAMYLCASSLVQGVADTQYFGPGTRLTVL.

The chain employs TRBV5-1 and TRBJ1-6, with 7 bases fitting TRBD1. The ends lost 1 base at V and 4 bases at J; junction bases unmatched: 2. The CDR3 extends over 15 amino acids. Germline lookup yields CDR1 SGHRS and CDR2 YFSETQ. Here the CDR3 reads CASSLSDRYNSPLHF. CDR3 DNA: TGCGCCAGCAGCTTGTCGGACAGGTATAATTCACCCCTCCACTTT.

V gene TRBV28 combines with J gene TRBJ2-2, with D hard to call. V was shortened by 5 bases and J by 0 bases, with 10 bases between the two germline ends. The CDR3 runs to 15 residues. Germline assignment: CDR1 MDHEN and CDR2 SYDVKM. The CDR3 region has the DNA TGTGCCAGCAGTGAAGATACTGCGAACACCGGGGAGCTGTTTTTT. Amino acid sequence: CASSEDTANTGELFF.

The V gene is TRBV28, the J gene TRBJ1-3; unclear D gene. Trimming took 3 bases from V and 1 from J, leaving 4 bases between them. CDR1 is MDHEN and CDR2 is SYDVKM in the germline V gene. The CDR3 is 13 residues long. Here the CDR3 DNA reads TGTGCCAGCAGTTTCGGGTCTGGAAACACCATATATTTT. Amino acid sequence: CASSFGSGNTIYF.

The rearrangement joins TRBV5-5 to TRBJ2-2; D not resolved. V was shortened by 1 base and J by 3 bases, with 4 bases between the two germline ends. CDR3 length: 13 amino acids. The V gene's germline CDR1 is SGHKS and CDR2 YYEKEE (reference sequence). DNA of the CDR3: TGTGCCAGCAGCTTGAGCGACACCGGGGAGCTGTTTTTT. Translating gives CASSLSDTGELFF.

V is TRBV11-1 and J is TRBJ2-7; weak D call: TRBD2 (5 bases). From germline, CDR1 is SGHAT and CDR2 FQDESV (reference sequence). CDR3 size: 16 residues. Trimming removed 5 bases from V and 7 bases from J, with 24 bases in between. The CDR3 region is CASSASEGQLVPEQYF. The CDR3 DNA follows: TGTGCCAGCAGCGCGAGCGAGGGTCAGCTAGTCCCGGAGCAGTACTTC.

J is TRBJ2-7 and V is TRBV30; TRBD2 matches at 10 bases. Germline assignment: CDR1 GTSNPN and CDR2 SVGIG (reference sequence). Trimming took 1 base from V and 8 from J; bases not matched to a gene: 5. This CDR3 is 13 amino acids long. CDR3 region: CAWSGLAGVKQYF. The DNA for the CDR3 is TGTGCCTGGAGTGGCCTAGCGGGGGTTAAGCAGTACTTC.

This clone was detected only a few times. The V gene is TRBV5-1, the J gene TRBJ1-1, with 7 bases fitting TRBD1. The CDR3 covers 16 residues. The germline V gene encodes CDR1 SGHRS and CDR2 YFSETQ. V was clipped by 2 bases and J by 5 bases; unmatched bases: 12. The CDR3 DNA reads as TGCGCCAGCAGCTTAGGTTCAGGGGGTTTGTGGACTGAAGCTTTCTTT. It translates to CASSLGSGGLWTEAFF. The whole variable domain, remainder taken from reference TRBV5-1 and TRBJ1-1, is KAGVTQTPRYLIKTRGQQVTLSCSPISGHRSVSWYQQTPGQGLQFLFEYFSETQRNKGNFPGRFSGRQFSNSRSEMNVSTLELGDSALYLCASSLGSGGLWTEAFFGQGTRLTVV.

The V call is TRBV14, the J call TRBJ1-6; no clear D gene. Trimming shortened V by 1 base and J by 6 bases, and 4 bases separated the two germline ends. The CDR3 covers 13 residues. Germline V gives CDR1 SGHDN, CDR2 FVKESK. CDR3 sequence (DNA): TGTGCCAGCAGCCAAGGGATTAATTCACCCCTCCACTTT. Its translation is CASSQGINSPLHF.

The chain couples TRBV29-1 to TRBJ2-7, with 8 nucleotides matching TRBD2. Germline V gene sequence: CDR1 SQVTM, CDR2 ANQGSEA. The CDR3 spans 12 residues. V dropped 6 bases and J dropped 7; count of bases not matched to a gene: 8. DNA of the CDR3: TGCAGCGTGGGGCGGGGGGAGAGGGAGCAGTACTTC. Protein sequence: CSVGRGEREQYF.

The chain carries TRBV9 and TRBJ2-1; 7 bases map to TRBD2. V dropped 6 bases and J dropped 5; count of bases not matched to a gene: 11. The CDR3 sequence is 15 residues long. Germline lookup yields CDR1 SGDLS and CDR2 YYNGEE. This CDR3 is CASNPLGGENNEQFF. As DNA, the CDR3 is TGTGCCAGCAACCCCTTGGGGGGGGAGAACAATGAGCAGTTCTTC.

This chain links TRBV28 with TRBJ1-2, with D possibly TRBD1 on 5 matching bases. Between the trimmed V and J ends, which lost 6 bases and 4 bases, there was a span of 18 bases. The CDR3 spans 15 residues. Germline values: CDR1 MDHEN, CDR2 SYDVKM. The DNA for the CDR3 is TGTGCCAGCAGAATATCCCTGGGGCAGGGCTATGGCTACACCTTC. It codes for CASRISLGQGYGYTF.

There are a few counts of this clone. The chain is built from TRBV30 and TRBJ2-7, with a possible D match to TRBD2 (6 bases). The V end lost 5 bases, the J end lost 3 bases, and 14 bases lay between the germline ends. Germline CDR1 and CDR2: GTSNPN and SVGIG (reference sequence). This CDR3 contains 13 residues. The CDR3 coding sequence is TGTGCCTGGCTCCGAGCGGGTAGCTACGAGCAGTACTTC. Encoded protein: CAWLRAGSYEQYF.

This clone has only one observation. The chain couples TRBV7-3 to TRBJ2-7; D perhaps matches TRBD1 (7 bases). CDR3 length: 14 residues. In germline, CDR1 is SGHTA, CDR2 FQGTGA. Trimming shortened V by 3 bases and J by 2 bases, and 11 bases separated the two germline ends. The CDR3 nucleotides read TGTGCCAGCAGCTTCCAGGGGGGACCCTACGAGCAGTACTTC. Protein product: CASSFQGGPYEQYF.

The rearrangement uses TRBV5-4 and TRBJ1-1; D might be TRBD1 (6 bases). V was pared by 0 bases and J by 8 bases, with 8 bases between. The CDR3 has 12 residues. The germline V gene has CDR1 SGHNT and CDR2 YYREEE (reference sequence). CDR3 DNA: TGTGCCAGCAGCTTGGGTACAGGGGAAGCTTTCTTT. It specifies CASSLGTGEAFF.